One and the same sample provided the 20 T cell receptor beta chains below, sequenced in a study of blood T cell repertoires in COVID-19. Profiling relied on immunoSEQ multiplex PCR, and the TCRdb table lists in-frame clones only, not all of them. The data show 380,000 or so clones, more than 70% seen once. Sequencing was carried out using peripheral blood. The receptor set was obtained from a man aged 40-49 years with acute or convalescent COVID-19.

The CDR3 loop is CASSQEAGGYGYTF. As DNA, the CDR3 is TGCGCCAGCAGCCAAGAAGCGGGGGGGTATGGCTACACCTTC. The chain has TRBV4-1 and TRBJ1-2; TRBD1 is a possible D gene (5 bases). V lost 0 bases and J lost 5, with 10 bases in between. Germline-derived CDR1 and CDR2 are MGHRA and YSYEKL. CDR3 length: 14 amino acids.

The chain combines TRBV6-5 with TRBJ2-6; D uncertain. V was clipped by 6 bases and J by 0 bases, with 6 bases between them. From germline, CDR1 is MNHEY and CDR2 SVGAGI. The CDR3 is 14 residues long. CDR3 DNA sequence: TGTGCCAGCAGGGCCGCCTCTGGGGCCAACGTCCTGACTTTC. As protein: CASRAASGANVLTF.

This chain uses TRBV27 with TRBJ1-2, with TRBD1 matching over 8 bases. V lost 6 bases and J lost 7; bases outside the gene matches: 4. Germline V gene lookup returns CDR1 MNHEY and CDR2 SMNVEV (reference sequence). The CDR3 length is 12 residues. CDR3 region: CASSQGAGGYTF. As DNA, the CDR3 is TGTGCCAGCAGCCAGGGGGCCGGTGGCTACACCTTC.

This clone was counted once. V and J are TRBV6-6 and TRBJ1-3, with D unclear. The germline V gene has CDR1 MNHNY and CDR2 SVGAGI (reference sequence). V was clipped by 2 bases and J by 0 bases, with 8 bases between them. The CDR3 contains 15 residues. This CDR3 reads CASSYPRGSGNTIYF. For the CDR3, the DNA is TGTGCCAGCAGTTACCCGCGGGGCTCTGGAAACACCATATATTTT.

The rearrangement uses TRBV28 and TRBJ1-2; maybe TRBD1 (6 bases). CDR1 and CDR2 from the germline V gene are MDHEN and SYDVKM. The CDR3 length is 14 residues. The ends were cut back, 3 bases at V and 4 bases at J, with 12 bases in the middle. The CDR3 DNA reads as TGTGCCAGCAGTTTCCCGGGGGGCTCCTATGGCTACACCTTC. Translated: CASSFPGGSYGYTF.

The CDR3 here is CASSVLSGPTDTQYF. The CDR3 region has the DNA TGTGCCAGCAGCGTCCTTAGCGGACCCACAGATACGCAGTATTTT. This chain uses TRBV9 with TRBJ2-3, with D possibly being TRBD2 (6 bases). V was cut by 2 bases and J by 2 bases, with 12 bases left in between. Germline V gives CDR1 SGDLS, CDR2 YYNGEE. The CDR3 is 15 amino acids.

This clone appeared once. The J gene is TRBJ1-1, the V gene TRBV7-3; D is unresolved. Between the trimmed V and J ends, which lost 2 bases and 4 bases, there was a span of 8 bases. This CDR3 is built from 13 residues. Germline V gene data show CDR1 as SGHTA and CDR2 as FQGTGA. The CDR3 nucleotides read TGTGCCAGCAGCTTAGAGGTAGGCACTGAAGCTTTCTTT. It encodes CASSLEVGTEAFF.

V and J are TRBV5-1 and TRBJ1-1, with TRBD1 identical over 10 bases. From germline, CDR1 is SGHRS and CDR2 YFSETQ. This CDR3 contains 18 residues. V lost 3 bases, J lost 1 base, and 12 bases stayed unmatched. This chain's CDR3 is CASSWNLDRGASNTEAFF. The DNA of the CDR3 is TGCGCCAGCAGCTGGAATCTGGACAGGGGGGCTTCGAACACTGAAGCTTTCTTT.

This chain connects TRBV10-2 to TRBJ1-1; TRBD1 agrees at 7 bases. The CDR3 consists of 13 residues. V shed 4 bases and J 5 bases; nucleotides not matched to a gene: 4. Germline CDR1 reads WSHSY; CDR2 reads SAAADI. The CDR3, as DNA: TGCGCCAGCAGTGTAGGGGGCAGGACTGAAGCTTTCTTT. Its protein product is CASSVGGRTEAFF.

The V call is TRBV18, the J call TRBJ2-7, with D possibly matching TRBD1 (5 bases). The V gene lost 5 bases and the J gene lost 3 bases, with 11 bases spanning the gap. Per the germline V gene, CDR1 is KGHSH and CDR2 is LQKENI. The CDR3 totals 13 residues. Here the CDR3 DNA reads TGTGCCAGCTCAGGGCGACAGAACTACGAGCAGTACTTC. Encoded protein: CASSGRQNYEQYF.

The CDR3 region is CASSIYPRGGIPYEQYF. In nucleotides, the CDR3 is TGTGCCAGTAGTATATATCCGAGGGGAGGGATCCCCTACGAGCAGTACTTC. This chain joins TRBV19 and TRBJ2-7, with 7 bases matching TRBD2. Trimming removed 2 bases from V and 2 bases from J; junction bases left unmatched: 12. The germline V gene encodes CDR1 LNHDA and CDR2 SQIVND (reference sequence). The CDR3 consists of 17 residues.

The V and J genes are TRBV10-1 and TRBJ2-3, with 7 bases that match TRBD2. The CDR3 has 18 residues. Germline V gene data show CDR1 as WNHNN and CDR2 as SYGVQD (reference sequence). With 0 bases clipped from V and 2 bases from J, the junction kept 11 bases outside the gene matches. Here the CDR3 DNA reads TGCGCCAGCAGTGAGTCGCTGATAGCGGGCCGTCACACAGATACGCAGTATTTT. Translating it yields CASSESLIAGRHTDTQYF.

The chain couples TRBV4-1 to TRBJ1-2; D gene unclear. The germline V gene encodes CDR1 MGHRA and CDR2 YSYEKL. Trimming took off 0 bases at V and 8 bases at J, with 13 bases between the two ends. This CDR3 region has 14 residues. CDR3 residues: CASSQDLMPWGYTF. As DNA, the CDR3 is TGCGCCAGCAGCCAAGATCTAATGCCTTGGGGCTACACCTTC.

The gene calls are TRBV30 and TRBJ2-7, with TRBD1 matching over 9 bases. CDR1 is GTSNPN, CDR2 SVGIG, per germline (reference sequence). J lost 6 bases, V lost 7 bases, and 4 bases had no gene match. This CDR3 has 11 amino acids. Written as DNA, the CDR3 is TGTGCCTCGAAGGACAGGGGCGAGCAGTACTTC. Translation gives CASKDRGEQYF.

On this clone itself: This sample also contains other DNA sequences that code for the same CDR3. The J gene is TRBJ1-2, the V gene TRBV5-5, with TRBD1 matching 7 bases. CDR3 length: 12 amino acids. The V and J ends lost 3 bases and 6 bases, in that order; junction bases with no gene match: 2. In germline, CDR1 is SGHKS, CDR2 YYEKEE (reference sequence). The CDR3 DNA follows: TGTGCCAGCAGCTGGGACAGAGATGGCTACACCTTC. This gives the protein CASSWDRDGYTF.

This CDR3 is CASSLGGFEQYF. Written as DNA, the CDR3 is TGTGCCAGCAGTTTAGGAGGGTTCGAGCAGTACTTC. V gene TRBV28 combines with J gene TRBJ2-7; possibly TRBD2 for D (6 bases). Trimming left V 2 bases short and J 6 bases short, with 8 bases between. This CDR3 is built from 12 residues. CDR1 is MDHEN and CDR2 is SYDVKM in the germline V gene.

This clone was picked up one time. The chain employs TRBV24-1 and TRBJ1-2, with TRBD1 matching 8 bases. The CDR3 has 18 amino acids. In germline, CDR1 is KGHDR, CDR2 SFDVKD. The ends lost 4 bases at V and 4 bases at J; junction bases unmatched: 16. The CDR3: CATSDPTPTGQGIYGYTF. Here the CDR3 DNA reads TGTGCCACCAGTGACCCCACTCCTACAGGACAGGGAATCTATGGCTACACCTTC.

J is TRBJ1-2 and V is TRBV2; weak D call: TRBD1 (5 bases). Deletions cut 6 bases from V and 4 bases from J, with 15 bases between. CDR3 length: 14 residues. Germline assignment: CDR1 SNHLY and CDR2 FYNNEI. Here the CDR3 DNA reads TGTGCCAGCAGACAGGACCGGTTTATCTATGGCTACACCTTC. It specifies CASRQDRFIYGYTF.

The chain joins TRBV7-9 to TRBJ1-2; D unresolved. Germline loops: CDR1 SEHNR, CDR2 FQNEAQ (reference sequence). The CDR3 consists of 14 residues. V was pared by 1 base and J by 10 bases, with 16 bases between. DNA for the CDR3: TGTGCCAGCAGCTTAGTTCCCCCCCTTTCTAACTACACCTTC. It translates to CASSLVPPLSNYTF. The variable domain in full, completed from reference TRBV7-9 and TRBJ1-2, reads DTGVSQNPRHKITKRGQNVTFRCDPISEHNRLYWYRQTLGQGPEFLTYFQNEAQLEKSRLLSDRFSAERPKGSFSTLEIQRTEQGDSAMYLCASSLVPPLSNYTFGSGTRLTVV.

This clone appeared once. The genes are TRBV5-1 and TRBJ2-2; 8 bases fit TRBD1. V lost 5 bases, J lost 4 bases, and 7 bases stayed unmatched. Germline loops: CDR1 SGHRS, CDR2 YFSETQ. The CDR3 sequence is 15 residues long. CDR3 nucleotide sequence: TGCGCCAGCAGTCCTCAGGGGGCAGGCACCGGGGAGCTGTTTTTT. Encoded protein: CASSPQGAGTGELFF.